Listed below are T cell receptor beta chains from one sample, sequenced in a study of cytomegalovirus exposure and HLA in healthy donors. The repertoire was sequenced with immunoSEQ multiplex PCR; TCRdb's copy has only in-frame clones and lacks some. The sample lists around 100,000 clones, about 79% seen once, with just under 3% in the top ten. The sequenced sample was PBMCs. These receptors originate from a woman aged 18-30 years in good health and CMV-seropositive. Both conserved end residues are part of each CDR3.

j_call: TRBJ2-7; v_call: TRBV7-3; cdr3_aa: CASSLASSYEQYF
j_call: TRBJ1-3; v_call: TRBV7-9; cdr3_aa: CASITGGESSGNTIYF
j_call: TRBJ2-3; v_call: TRBV7-3; cdr3_aa: CASSLSGPYTDTQYF
j_call: TRBJ1-2; v_call: TRBV6-5; cdr3_aa: CASSGLESNYGYTF
j_call: TRBJ1-2; v_call: TRBV6-5; cdr3_aa: CASSYDRGNYGYTF
j_call: TRBJ2-2; v_call: TRBV11-1; cdr3_aa: CASSSPRQGWNTGELFF
j_call: TRBJ1-5; v_call: TRBV6-5; cdr3_aa: CASSRKGYSNQPQHF
j_call: TRBJ2-3; v_call: TRBV6-4; cdr3_aa: CASSEIGGSPDTQYF
j_call: TRBJ2-7; v_call: TRBV12-5; cdr3_aa: CASASLPARSYEQYF
j_call: TRBJ1-5; v_call: TRBV6-5; cdr3_aa: CASSSGQGGNQPQHF
j_call: TRBJ2-1; v_call: TRBV10-2; cdr3_aa: CASSALVSEQFF
j_call: TRBJ2-7; v_call: TRBV7-6; cdr3_aa: CASSPGQGLGEQYF
j_call: TRBJ1-2; v_call: TRBV5-4; cdr3_aa: CAHEGGSAGYTF
j_call: TRBJ2-5; v_call: TRBV7-9; cdr3_aa: CASVTVGQKTQYF
j_call: TRBJ2-7; v_call: TRBV2; cdr3_aa: CASSTLASTYEQYF
j_call: TRBJ2-6; v_call: TRBV28; cdr3_aa: CATQRQVPRSGANVLTF
j_call: TRBJ1-1; v_call: TRBV5-1; cdr3_aa: CASSSQGNTEAFF
j_call: TRBJ2-7; v_call: TRBV5-8; cdr3_aa: CASSPTYEQYF
j_call: TRBJ1-5; v_call: TRBV5-1; cdr3_aa: CASSLGGRQGNQPQHF
j_call: TRBJ1-2; v_call: TRBV7-8; cdr3_aa: CASSLKQGSQNGYTF
j_call: TRBJ1-2; v_call: TRBV5-6; cdr3_aa: CASSPGQIYGYTF
j_call: TRBJ2-3; v_call: TRBV6-5; cdr3_aa: CASSSRGQGDTQYF
j_call: TRBJ2-1; v_call: TRBV13; cdr3_aa: CASSLGGANNEQFF
j_call: TRBJ2-2; v_call: TRBV5-1; cdr3_aa: CASSFRTGDQTGELFF
j_call: TRBJ2-1; v_call: TRBV28; cdr3_aa: CASSPSTGVIEQFF
j_call: TRBJ2-1; v_call: TRBV30; cdr3_aa: CAWSPRLGNEQFF
j_call: TRBJ1-5; v_call: TRBV10-3; cdr3_aa: CAISESKQGVRQPQHF
j_call: TRBJ1-1; v_call: TRBV5-1; cdr3_aa: CASSSSAGGNTEAFF
j_call: TRBJ1-6; v_call: TRBV5-6; cdr3_aa: CASSWGGVVYNSPLHF
j_call: TRBJ1-2; v_call: TRBV5-1; cdr3_aa: CASSYGLQGDGYTF
j_call: TRBJ2-1; v_call: TRBV5-6; cdr3_aa: CASSLGRAFNEQFF
j_call: TRBJ1-2; v_call: TRBV9; cdr3_aa: CASTRTGASYGYTF
j_call: TRBJ2-3; v_call: TRBV9; cdr3_aa: CASSSTPDTDTQYF
j_call: TRBJ2-7; v_call: TRBV4-1; cdr3_aa: CASSQDSWAGDYEQYF
j_call: TRBJ2-1; v_call: TRBV11-3; cdr3_aa: CASGVYNEQFF
j_call: TRBJ2-1; v_call: TRBV19; cdr3_aa: CASSLGLAVGEQFF
j_call: TRBJ2-5; v_call: TRBV30; cdr3_aa: CASSQGQGETQYF
j_call: TRBJ2-2; v_call: TRBV27; cdr3_aa: CASRRLGPINTGELFF
j_call: TRBJ2-1; v_call: TRBV5-6; cdr3_aa: CASSLGGQGNNEQFF
j_call: TRBJ2-7; v_call: TRBV6-5; cdr3_aa: CASKPGQTHYEQYF
j_call: TRBJ1-6; v_call: TRBV6-6; cdr3_aa: CASSTTGISPLHF
j_call: TRBJ1-2; v_call: TRBV19; cdr3_aa: CASRGPGSSGYGYTF
j_call: TRBJ1-2; v_call: TRBV6-1; cdr3_aa: CASSHQQGNYGYTF
j_call: TRBJ1-1; v_call: TRBV6-5; cdr3_aa: CASSLRQGHTEAFF
j_call: TRBJ1-2; v_call: TRBV28; cdr3_aa: CASSRTGTNYGYTF
j_call: TRBJ2-3; v_call: TRBV5-1; cdr3_aa: CASSPGLAGGTDTQYF
j_call: TRBJ2-7; v_call: TRBV7-2; cdr3_aa: CASSLGASGSYEQYF
j_call: TRBJ2-5; v_call: TRBV5-1; cdr3_aa: CASSPTSGRAQLETQYF
j_call: TRBJ2-7; v_call: TRBV7-2; cdr3_aa: CASSLEGSFYEQYF
j_call: TRBJ2-5; v_call: TRBV28; cdr3_aa: CASSSLASGETQYF
j_call: TRBJ2-7; v_call: TRBV18; cdr3_aa: CASSPAGVYSYEQYF
j_call: TRBJ2-1; v_call: TRBV7-8; cdr3_aa: CASSLGQRERFF
j_call: TRBJ2-1; v_call: TRBV14; cdr3_aa: CASSHLQRGPNEQFF